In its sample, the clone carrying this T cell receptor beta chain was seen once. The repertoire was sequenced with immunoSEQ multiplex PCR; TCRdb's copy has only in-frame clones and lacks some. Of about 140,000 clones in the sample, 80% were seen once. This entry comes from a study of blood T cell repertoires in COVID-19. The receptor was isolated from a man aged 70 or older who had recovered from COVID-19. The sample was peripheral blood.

The CDR3: CASSPGPYEQYF. CDR3 nucleotides: TGTGCCAGCAGCCCAGGTCCCTACGAGCAGTACTTC. This chain uses TRBV12-3 or TRBV12-4 with TRBJ2-7; no reliable D call. This CDR3 spans 12 amino acids. V was trimmed by 6 bases and J by 2 bases, leaving 8 bases between them.